The 14 T cell receptor beta chains below were found in one sample sequenced in a study of blood T cell repertoires in COVID-19. Profiled with immunoSEQ multiplex PCR; TCRdb holds only in-frame clones, not every one. Seen here are some 160,000 clones, around nine tenths observed once, and the top ten hold roughly 2.5%. Sequenced material: peripheral blood. These receptors were obtained from an elderly woman with COVID-19, enrolled during active disease.

The chain is built from TRBV6-5 and TRBJ2-1; D remains unclear. V was trimmed by 8 bases and J by 2 bases, leaving 13 bases between them. The CDR3 is made up of 14 amino acids. The V gene's germline CDR1 is MNHEY and CDR2 SVGAGI. The CDR3 region has the DNA TGTGCCAGCGCGCGCGCTTCCGCCTACAATGAGCAGTTCTTC. Translating it yields CASARASAYNEQFF.

The chain has TRBV5-1 and TRBJ2-4; TRBD2 is a possible D gene (6 bases). The CDR3 contains 14 residues. Between the trimmed V and J ends, which lost 4 bases and 6 bases, there was a span of 14 bases. CDR1 is SGHRS and CDR2 is YFSETQ in the germline V gene. In nucleotides, the CDR3 is TGCGCCAGCAGCACGGCGGGGAAAGGAAACATTCAGTACTTC. Protein product: CASSTAGKGNIQYF.

The chain joins TRBV6-5 to TRBJ1-2; the match to TRBD1 covers 8 bases. The CDR3 spans 13 residues. Looked up from germline, CDR1 is MNHEY and CDR2 is SVGAGI. With V trimmed by 7 bases and J by 5 bases, 6 bases remained unmatched. For the CDR3, the DNA is TGTGCCAGCATTCCGACAGGGGCGTATGGCTACACCTTC. Encoded protein: CASIPTGAYGYTF.

The chain employs TRBV10-3 and TRBJ2-1; 9 bases align to TRBD2. Germline V lookup: CDR1 ENHRY, CDR2 SYGVKD. The CDR3 length is 16 residues. Trimming removed 7 bases from V and 0 bases from J; junction bases left unmatched: 7. The CDR3 sequence: CAITEISGSSYNEQFF. CDR3 bases: TGTGCCATCACCGAGATTAGCGGGAGCTCCTACAATGAGCAGTTCTTC.

This clone was recorded once. This chain uses TRBV5-1 with TRBJ2-2, with 8 bases identical to TRBD2. Looked up from germline, CDR1 is SGHRS and CDR2 is YFSETQ. Trimming at V came to 0 bases and at J to 5 bases, leaving 3 bases not matched to a gene. This CDR3 has 15 amino acids. The DNA for the CDR3 is TGCGCCAGCAGCTTGGAACCTAGCGGGACCGGGGAGCTGTTTTTT. Its translation: CASSLEPSGTGELFF.

The rearrangement links TRBV5-5 to TRBJ2-1; D unclear. V lost 4 bases and J 10 bases, leaving 15 bases between the germline ends. Germline V gene lookup returns CDR1 SGHKS and CDR2 YYEKEE (reference sequence). The CDR3 has 13 residues. The CDR3 reads CASSVLRAYEQFF. DNA for the CDR3: TGTGCCAGCAGCGTCCTCCGAGCGTACGAGCAGTTCTTC.

This clone was recorded a few times. J is TRBJ1-1 and V is TRBV5-4, with 8 bases lining up with TRBD1. This CDR3 contains 16 residues. The germline V gene has CDR1 SGHNT and CDR2 YYREEE (reference sequence). V was clipped by 1 base and J by 4 bases; unmatched bases: 9. The CDR3 DNA sequence: TGTGCCAGCAGCTTGCCCACCAGGGGGCTGGGCACTGAAGCTTTCTTT. It is translated as CASSLPTRGLGTEAFF.

This chain joins TRBV6-5 and TRBJ1-1; D uncertain. CDR3 length: 12 residues. The ends were cut back, 6 bases at V and 5 bases at J, with 10 bases in the middle. Germline lookup yields CDR1 MNHEY and CDR2 SVGAGI. CDR3 loop: CASRLGGTEAFF. CDR3 nucleotide sequence: TGTGCCAGCAGACTAGGAGGAACTGAAGCTTTCTTT.

The chain couples TRBV5-4 to TRBJ2-7; D not certain. V lost 3 bases, J lost 4 bases, and 14 bases lay in between. There are 14 residues in the CDR3. Germline V gives CDR1 SGHNT, CDR2 YYREEE (reference sequence). For the CDR3, the DNA is TGTGCCAGCAGCTCGGAGCCTAGAGAGTACGAGCAGTACTTC. Encoded protein: CASSSEPREYEQYF. Supplemented by reference TRBV5-4 and TRBJ2-7, the full variable domain reads ETGVTQSPTHLIKTRGQQVTLRCSSQSGHNTVSWYQQALGQGPQFIFQYYREEENGRGNFPPRFSGLQFPNYSSELNVNALELDDSALYLCASSSEPREYEQYFGPGTRLTVT.

The genes are TRBV5-4 and TRBJ2-1; 10 nucleotides line up with TRBD2. The V gene end was trimmed by 2 bases and the J gene end by 5 bases; junction bases not matched to a gene: 4. Germline-derived CDR1 and CDR2 are SGHNT and YYREEE (reference sequence). The CDR3 sequence is 15 residues long. The CDR3 loop reads CASSFASGRDNEQFF. The CDR3 DNA sequence: TGTGCCAGCAGCTTTGCTAGCGGGAGAGACAATGAGCAGTTCTTC.

The DNA of the CDR3 is TGCAGCGTTGACCTAGCCGGGGATACGCAGTATTTT. It yields the protein CSVDLAGDTQYF. This sequence joins TRBV29-1 and TRBJ2-3, with D tentatively TRBD2 (5 bases). V lost 3 bases and J 6 bases, leaving 10 bases between the germline ends. The CDR3 is 12 amino acids. The germline V gene encodes CDR1 SQVTM and CDR2 ANQGSEA.

The chain couples TRBV6-6 to TRBJ2-5, with D possibly matching TRBD2 (6 bases). Germline V CDR1 and CDR2: MNHNY, SVGAGI (reference sequence). This CDR3 region has 16 residues. Trimming removed 2 bases at V and 3 bases at J, with 16 bases between. The CDR3 loop is CASSYGLVGGEETQYF. DNA for the CDR3: TGTGCCAGCAGTTACGGATTGGTCGGGGGAGAAGAGACCCAGTACTTC.

J is TRBJ1-4 and V is TRBV28; 7 bases are a match to TRBD1. This CDR3 contains 15 residues. Germline CDR1 and CDR2: MDHEN and SYDVKM. The junction had 9 bases not matched to a gene; V was cut back by 5 bases and J by 6 bases. The CDR3 region has the DNA TGTGCCAGCAGTGATCAAACAGGGGCTGATGAAAAACTGTTTTTT. Its translation: CASSDQTGADEKLFF.

The chain joins TRBV27 to TRBJ2-2; 10 bases are shared with TRBD2. The CDR3 spans 15 residues. Losses at the gene ends were 6 bases for V and 0 bases for J; bases not matched to a gene: 1. The V gene's germline CDR1 is MNHEY and CDR2 SMNVEV (reference sequence). The DNA for the CDR3 is TGTGCCAGCAGGCTAGCGGGAGCGAACACCGGGGAGCTGTTTTTT. Protein sequence: CASRLAGANTGELFF.